A selection of T cell receptor beta chains follows, all from one sample in a study of CD8 T cells in ankylosing spondylitis. TCRdb re-called the 5' RACE reads through MiXCR, storing one row per CDR3 protein. The profile covers about 35,000 distinct CDR3 sequences, with 10% appearing a single time and approximately 15% taken by the ten largest. Specimen: blood, either unsorted or a sorted T cell fraction (not recorded which). These receptors came from a male donor with ankylosing spondylitis or in good health (not recorded which). Each CDR3 is given with its conserved first and last residue. D genes are given only for firm matches. Rows may omit the clone size; those that give it use once, few, many or a size class.

>TRBJ2-6|few|TRBV28|-
CASSLGAPSGANVLTF
TGTGCCAGCAGTTTAGGAGCCCCGTCGGGGGCCAACGTCCTGACTTTC
>TRBJ1-1|many|TRBV20-1|TRBD1
CSVIEGQERYDTEAFF
TGCAGTGTTATTGAGGGACAGGAGCGTTACGACACTGAAGCTTTCTTT
>TRBJ2-6|many|TRBV25-1|-
CASSHLTARISGANVLTF
TGTGCCAGCAGCCACTTGACAGCCCGGATCTCTGGGGCCAACGTCCTGACTTTC
>TRBJ2-7|many|TRBV9|TRBD2
CASSVLADSYEQYF
TGTGCCAGCAGCGTTCTAGCGGACTCCTACGAGCAGTACTTC
>TRBJ1-4|many|TRBV29-1|-
CSAGHPNEKLFF
TGCAGCGCGGGACACCCAAATGAAAAACTGTTTTTT
>TRBJ1-1|many|TRBV7-8|-
CASSLSSQGNTEAFF
TGTGCCAGCAGCTTAAGTAGTCAGGGGAACACTGAAGCTTTCTTT
>TRBJ2-6|-|TRBV12-3/TRBV12-4|TRBD1
CASSSGQGMDGANVLTF
TGTGCCAGCAGTTCGGGACAGGGGATGGACGGGGCCAACGTCCTGACTTTC
>TRBJ2-7|many|TRBV20-1|-
CSASPTRGEQYF
TGCAGTGCTAGCCCGACTAGGGGCGAGCAGTACTTC
>TRBJ1-5|few|TRBV5-1|-
CASSLDGQNQPQHF
TGCGCCAGCAGCTTGGACGGTCAGAATCAGCCCCAGCATTTT
>TRBJ1-5|many|TRBV20-1|-
CSAREALTGGYSNQPQHF
TGCAGTGCTAGAGAGGCCCTTACAGGAGGCTATAGCAATCAGCCCCAGCATTTT
>TRBJ2-2|many|TRBV18|TRBD1
CASSRNRQGTNTGELFF
TGTGCCAGCTCACGAAATAGACAGGGCACCAACACCGGGGAGCTGTTTTTT
>TRBJ1-4|many|TRBV28|-
CASSFPGTSNEKLFF
TGTGCCAGCAGTTTCCCCGGGACCTCCAATGAAAAACTGTTTTTT
>TRBJ2-1|many|TRBV20-1|-
CSATQGGDNEQFF
TGCAGTGCTACACAAGGCGGAGACAATGAGCAGTTCTTC
>TRBJ1-5|many|TRBV12-3/TRBV12-4|-
CASSPAGGNQPQHF
TGTGCCAGCAGCCCCGCGGGGGGAAATCAGCCCCAGCATTTT
>TRBJ1-2|many|TRBV20-1|-
CSGTNGRGSDYGYTF
TGCAGTGGGACAAACGGCAGAGGGAGCGACTATGGCTACACCTTC
>TRBJ2-7|few|TRBV2|-
CASSPSGEQYF
TGTGCCAGCAGTCCTTCAGGCGAGCAGTACTTC
>TRBJ2-3|-|TRBV2|TRBD2
CASSGTSGRDTQYF
TGTGCCAGCAGTGGGACTAGCGGTAGAGATACGCAGTATTTT
>TRBJ2-3|many|TRBV20-1|-
CSATGTASTDTQYF
TGCAGTGCTACGGGGACGGCTAGCACAGATACGCAGTATTTT
>TRBJ2-2|many|TRBV12-3/TRBV12-4|-
CASSKARDTGELFF
TGTGCCAGCAGCAAAGCCCGAGACACCGGGGAGCTGTTTTTT
>TRBJ1-1|few|TRBV20-1|-
CSARDLREEVGTEAFF
TGCAGTGCTAGAGATCTCAGGGAGGAGGTAGGAACTGAAGCTTTCTTT
>TRBJ2-7|-|TRBV5-1|-
CASSLEQLYEQYF
TGCGCCAGCAGCTTGGAACAGCTCTACGAGCAGTACTTC
>TRBJ2-3|many|TRBV7-2|-
CASKASAGSTDTQYF
TGTGCCAGCAAAGCGTCGGCGGGGAGCACAGATACGCAGTATTTT
>TRBJ2-3|many|TRBV4-2|-
CASSHVWAEHTDTQYF
TGTGCCAGCAGCCATGTTTGGGCGGAGCACACAGATACGCAGTATTTT
>TRBJ1-4|many|TRBV4-2|-
CASSQGEGRGEKLFF
TGTGCCAGCAGCCAAGGCGAAGGGAGGGGAGAAAAACTGTTTTTT
>TRBJ2-2|-|TRBV7-9|-
CASITVLGGELFF
TGTGCCAGCATCACAGTGCTTGGCGGGGAGCTGTTTTTT
>TRBJ2-2|few|TRBV23-1|-
CASSQSGTRTVAGELFF
TGCGCCAGCAGTCAATCTGGAACTCGGACGGTTGCGGGGGAGCTGTTTTTT
>TRBJ2-1|many|TRBV5-1|-
CASSLVGGPYTNEQFF
TGCGCCAGCAGCTTGGTGGGGGGCCCCTATACCAATGAGCAGTTCTTC
>TRBJ1-3|many|TRBV6-1|-
CASRVQGSSGNTIYF
TGTGCCAGCAGAGTACAGGGATCCTCTGGAAACACCATATATTTT
>TRBJ2-2|many|TRBV15|TRBD2
CATSRALAGDTGELFF
TGTGCCACCAGCAGGGCACTAGCGGGAGACACCGGGGAGCTGTTTTTT
>TRBJ2-7|many|TRBV4-1|-
CASSQEWTEQYF
TGCGCCAGCAGCCAAGAGTGGACCGAGCAGTACTTC
>TRBJ2-2|-|TRBV11-1|TRBD2
CASSSRTSGATGELFF
TGTGCCAGCAGCTCCAGGACTAGCGGGGCCACCGGGGAGCTGTTTTTT
>TRBJ1-2|many|TRBV7-2|-
CASSLAHSGEGGYTF
TGTGCCAGCAGCTTAGCGCATTCGGGGGAGGGCGGCTACACCTTC
>TRBJ2-7|many|TRBV5-5|TRBD1
CASSLVLDRVITYEQYF
TGTGCCAGCAGCTTGGTCTTGGACAGGGTAATAACCTACGAGCAGTACTTC
>TRBJ1-1|many|TRBV11-2|TRBD1
CASSLDQGAKVEAFF
TGTGCCAGCAGCTTAGACCAGGGGGCGAAGGTGGAAGCTTTCTTT
>TRBJ2-3|many|TRBV5-1|-
CASSLVATRGTDTQYF
TGCGCCAGCAGCTTGGTTGCTACTCGGGGCACAGATACGCAGTATTTT
>TRBJ2-1|few|TRBV5-1|TRBD1
CASSPTGDEQFF
TGCGCCAGCAGCCCGACAGGGGATGAGCAGTTCTTC
>TRBJ2-3|few|TRBV3-1|-
CASSQDMTRIDTQYF
TGTGCCAGCAGCCAAGATATGACCCGCATAGATACGCAGTATTTT
>TRBJ2-3|-|TRBV12-5|TRBD1
CASGSGQGVTDTQYF
TGTGCTAGTGGTTCAGGACAGGGTGTGACAGATACGCAGTATTTT
>TRBJ2-4|many|TRBV7-2|-
CASSWFGPPAKNIQYF
TGTGCCAGCAGCTGGTTTGGTCCTCCAGCCAAAAACATTCAGTACTTC
>TRBJ2-2|few|TRBV10-3|-
CAISPPTIGGVGAGELFF
TGTGCCATCAGCCCACCCACCATCGGAGGGGTGGGGGCCGGGGAGCTGTTTTTT
>TRBJ2-1|many|TRBV27|-
CASSLSGDNEQFF
TGTGCCAGCAGTTTATCGGGAGACAATGAGCAGTTCTTC
>TRBJ2-1|many|TRBV7-2|-
CASSLVAGNEQFF
TGTGCCAGCAGCTTAGTTGCGGGAAATGAGCAGTTCTTC
>TRBJ2-3|many|TRBV27|-
CASSLVRRDTDTQYF
TGTGCCAGCAGTTTAGTAAGGAGGGACACAGATACGCAGTATTTT
>TRBJ2-7|many|TRBV28|-
CASRFGTTQGAKGYEQYF
TGTGCCAGCAGGTTTGGGACCACCCAGGGTGCTAAGGGCTACGAGCAGTACTTC
>TRBJ2-7|many|TRBV6-6|TRBD1
CASSQRQGAEQYF
TGTGCCAGCAGTCAAAGACAGGGCGCCGAGCAGTACTTC
>TRBJ2-5|many|TRBV18|TRBD1
CASSRDRGQETQYF
TGTGCCAGCTCACGGGACAGGGGGCAAGAGACCCAGTACTTC
>TRBJ2-1|many|TRBV12-3/TRBV12-4|TRBD1
CASRPGTGVYNEQFF
TGTGCCAGCAGACCGGGGACAGGAGTCTACAATGAGCAGTTCTTC